These 3 T cell receptor beta chains were sequenced from one sample in a study of identical twins. TCRdb re-called the 5' RACE reads through MiXCR, storing one row per CDR3 protein. The sample lists 240,000 or so distinct CDR3 sequences, roughly a tenth occurring once. Sequenced material: memory T cells sorted from blood. Receptors originate from a man aged 45-65 years in good health.

This clonotype was counted a single time. The V call is TRBV7-2, the J call TRBJ1-2; 8 bases are shared with TRBD1. The ends lost 5 bases at V and 4 bases at J; junction bases unmatched: 6. CDR1 SGHTA and CDR2 FQGNSA come from the germline V gene. The CDR3 is 14 residues long. This CDR3 is CASSLQGVSYGYTF. The CDR3 DNA reads TGTGCCAGCAGCCTACAGGGGGTCAGCTATGGCTACACCTTC.

A few counts support this clonotype. This chain joins TRBV18 and TRBJ2-7; D is unclear. Trimming pared 1 base from V and 6 bases from J, leaving 10 bases between. Germline V lookup: CDR1 KGHSH, CDR2 LQKENI. The CDR3 extends over 13 amino acids. In nucleotides, the CDR3 is TGTGCCAGCTCACCACAGTCAGATTCCGAGCAGTACTTC. It specifies CASSPQSDSEQYF.

This clonotype was seen only a few times. The rearrangement joins TRBV4-3 to TRBJ1-1, with 8 bases identical to TRBD1. The CDR3 loop spans 15 amino acids. CDR1 is LGHNA, CDR2 YSLEER, per germline. J lost 1 base, V lost 5 bases, and 6 bases had no gene match. The DNA of the CDR3 is TGCGCCAGCAGCGTCCAAGACAGGGGGAACACTGAAGCTTTCTTT. Amino acid sequence: CASSVQDRGNTEAFF.